Below, one T cell receptor beta chain is given with its context. Antigen: not known. Assay: immunoSEQ multiplex PCR; the TCRdb copy retains only in-frame clones and omits some. This table holds roughly 120,000 clones, around 93% found once. J lost 8 bases, V lost 1 base, and 7 bases had no gene match. This CDR3 has 14 residues. Per the germline V gene, CDR1 is MGHRA and CDR2 is YSYEKL. This sample stems from a study of T cell responses to AZD1222 COVID-19 vaccine. Notes on the study in general: Sampled repertoires all dated from after the peak T cell response.

This receptor was taken from an adult in good health. The rearrangement uses TRBV4-1 and TRBJ1-2; the match to TRBD1 covers 7 bases. This specimen was peripheral blood, taken on day 0 of AZD1222 vaccination. The CDR3 DNA follows: TGCGCCAGCAGCCAAGGCTCGACAGGGCGCGGCTACACCTTC. The encoded protein is CASSQGSTGRGYTF.